One and the same sample provided the 7 T cell receptor beta chains below, sequenced in a study of T-cell memory formation after mild COVID-19. TCRdb ran MiXCR on the 5' RACE reads and lists one entry per CDR3 protein. Of more than 400,000 distinct CDR3 sequences listed, around a sixth are singletons. The sequencing sample was made of PBMCs or a T cell subset sorted from them (not recorded which). The source of these receptors is an adult woman who had mild COVID-19 (a few samples of this study predate the infection). Cell type and time point are not known.

This clonotype was seen a handful of times. The chain links TRBV12-3 or TRBV12-4 to TRBJ2-1; the D is unclear. The germline V and J ends were trimmed by 3 bases and 8 bases, with 8 bases remaining between them. The CDR3 is 12 residues long. The CDR3 loop is CASSFYGDEQFF. The CDR3 DNA reads TGTGCCAGCAGTTTTTACGGAGATGAGCAGTTCTTC.

The chain carries TRBV25-1 and TRBJ2-1; TRBD1 aligns across 8 bases. This CDR3 has 14 amino acids. V lost 7 bases and J lost 2; bases outside the gene matches: 4. CDR1 and CDR2 from the germline V gene are MGHDK and SYGVNS. Here the CDR3 DNA reads TGTGCCAGCAAAGGACAGGGAACCTACAATGAGCAGTTCTTC. Translated, it gives CASKGQGTYNEQFF.

The rearrangement joins TRBV12-3 or TRBV12-4 to TRBJ1-1; D gene uncertain. With 7 bases removed from V and 10 bases from J, the gap between germline ends came to 16 bases. The CDR3 is 12 residues long. The chain's CDR3 is CASTTNGVRAFF. The CDR3 nucleotides read TGTGCCAGCACCACGAACGGGGTGAGAGCTTTCTTT.

This clonotype was seen at least ten times. This rearrangement joins TRBV29-1 to TRBJ1-2; TRBD1 agrees at 9 bases. The CDR3 covers 13 residues. Looked up from germline, CDR1 is SQVTM and CDR2 is ANQGSEA. The ends lost 4 bases at V and 2 bases at J; junction bases unmatched: 2. CDR3 region: CSVGGTGNYGYTF. CDR3 coding DNA: TGCAGCGTTGGAGGGACAGGGAACTATGGCTACACCTTC.

This clonotype was observed a few times. The chain joins TRBV4-2 to TRBJ2-7; 8 nucleotides match TRBD2. The ends lost 4 bases at V and 2 bases at J; junction bases unmatched: 7. Germline assignment: CDR1 LGHNA and CDR2 YNFKEQ. CDR3 length equals 15 residues. Here the CDR3 reads CASSLSGDPTYEQYF. In nucleotides, the CDR3 is TGTGCCAGCAGCCTTAGCGGGGACCCTACCTACGAGCAGTACTTC.

The rearrangement uses TRBV7-2 and TRBJ1-5; D is unresolved. The CDR3 consists of 15 residues. V shed 5 bases and J shed 6 bases, with 17 bases lying between them. Germline CDR1 reads SGHTA; CDR2 reads FQGNSA. CDR3 bases: TGTGCCAGCAGCGTTATGGGTAATCGGGGTCAGCCCCAGCATTTT. This translates into CASSVMGNRGQPQHF.

The sample holds a few counts of this clonotype. This chain links TRBV20-1 with TRBJ1-5; weak D call: TRBD1 (5 bases). CDR1 is DFQATT, CDR2 SNEGSKA, per germline (reference sequence). V was clipped by 5 bases and J by 4 bases, with 12 bases between them. The CDR3 loop spans 13 amino acids. CDR3 sequence reads: CSARKWGNQPQHF. CDR3 bases: TGCAGTGCTCGAAAATGGGGGAATCAGCCCCAGCATTTT.